This T cell receptor (beta chain) is drawn from a study of OX40 agonist ivuxolimab in advanced cancers. About the study: Mean age approximately 59 years, range roughly 20 to 85; 82.7% male. Partial responses occurred in three patients (one hepatocellular carcinoma, two cutaneous melanoma).

A single count supports this clone. Its antigen is not known. Produced via immunoSEQ multiplex PCR; TCRdb's table is partial and in-frame only. The profile shows some 19,000 clones, around nine tenths of them singletons. The CDR3 is made up of 13 amino acids. The germline CDR1 and CDR2 sequences are MNHEY and SVGAGI. V lost 4 bases and J 6 bases, leaving 10 bases between the germline ends. With autoimmune disease history or systemic immunosuppression, patients were excluded. Study outcomes and limitations: At doses 0.1 to 3.0 mg/kg, CD4+ and CD8+ clones expanded.

The rearrangement uses TRBV6-5 and TRBJ2-1, with no clear D. The material was CD4+ or CD8+ T cells sorted from blood, obtained in a trial of the OX40 agonist ivuxolimab. This clonotype was sampled from an adult with an advanced solid tumor such as melanoma, head and neck, liver or kidney cancer. CDR3 DNA: TGTGCCAGCAGTTTCCTAGACTTCAATGAGCAGTTCTTC. This encodes CASSFLDFNEQFF.